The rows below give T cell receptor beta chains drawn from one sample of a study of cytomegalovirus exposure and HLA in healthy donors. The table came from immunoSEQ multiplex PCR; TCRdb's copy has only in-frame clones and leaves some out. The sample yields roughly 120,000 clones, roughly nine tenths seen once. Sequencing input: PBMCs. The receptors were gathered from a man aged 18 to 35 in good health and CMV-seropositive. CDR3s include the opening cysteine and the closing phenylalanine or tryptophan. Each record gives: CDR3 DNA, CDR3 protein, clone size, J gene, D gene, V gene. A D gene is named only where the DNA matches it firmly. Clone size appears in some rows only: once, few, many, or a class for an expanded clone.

DNA: TGTGCCAGCAGGGAGGGGTCACAGACGAACACTGAAGCTTTCTTT; CDR3: CASREGSQTNTEAFF; size: .; J: TRBJ1-1; D: .; V: TRBV11-1
DNA: TGTGCCAGCAGCTTAGGGACAGCAAATGAAAAACTGTTTTTT; CDR3: CASSLGTANEKLFF; size: .; J: TRBJ1-4; D: .; V: TRBV7-2
DNA: TGTGCCAGCAGCCACCCCAGCGGGGGAGTGGGAGATACGCAGTATTTT; CDR3: CASSHPSGGVGDTQYF; size: .; J: TRBJ2-3; D: TRBD2; V: TRBV4-2
DNA: TGCAGCGTCTCACAGGGGCTAGGAAACACCATATATTTT; CDR3: CSVSQGLGNTIYF; size: .; J: TRBJ1-3; D: TRBD1; V: TRBV29-1
DNA: TGTGCCAGCATCTCTGAACGGGTCTCGGAAAAACTGTTTTTT; CDR3: CASISERVSEKLFF; size: .; J: TRBJ1-4; D: .; V: TRBV2
DNA: TGTGCCAGCATGGACGGAGGGAATTACGAGCAGTACTTC; CDR3: CASMDGGNYEQYF; size: once; J: TRBJ2-7; D: .; V: TRBV2
DNA: TGCGCCAGCAGCCAATTAACACTGAACACTGAAGCTTTCTTT; CDR3: CASSQLTLNTEAFF; size: .; J: TRBJ1-1; D: .; V: TRBV4-1
DNA: TGTGCCAGCAGCGTAGAACCCCCGGGACAGGGAAGTGAAGCTTTCTTT; CDR3: CASSVEPPGQGSEAFF; size: .; J: TRBJ1-1; D: TRBD1; V: TRBV7-2
DNA: TGTGCCAGCAGTCTCCAGGGAGGGGCCAACGTCCTGACTTTC; CDR3: CASSLQGGANVLTF; size: .; J: TRBJ2-6; D: .; V: TRBV27
DNA: TGTGCCAGCAGTCCCACAGGGTCGACCATGAACACTGAAGCTTTCTTT; CDR3: CASSPTGSTMNTEAFF; size: .; J: TRBJ1-1; D: .; V: TRBV7-2
DNA: TGCAGTGCTGCAGGACATACGGCTTTCTTT; CDR3: CSAAGHTAFF; size: .; J: TRBJ1-1; D: .; V: TRBV20-1
DNA: TGTGCCAGCAGCTTAGGGTCTACTCGAGGGAATCAGCCCCAGCATTTT; CDR3: CASSLGSTRGNQPQHF; size: .; J: TRBJ1-5; D: .; V: TRBV7-2
DNA: TGTGCCAGCAGTGAACACAGCCCCACCTCCTACAATGAGCAGTTCTTC; CDR3: CASSEHSPTSYNEQFF; size: .; J: TRBJ2-1; D: .; V: TRBV6-1
DNA: TGTGCCAGCACCCCATTCCCGGGGGACGTCACCTCCTACGAGCAGTACTTC; CDR3: CASTPFPGDVTSYEQYF; size: .; J: TRBJ2-7; D: .; V: TRBV28
DNA: TGTGCCAGTAGTATAGTCGGGACAGGGAACGAAGCTTTCTTT; CDR3: CASSIVGTGNEAFF; size: .; J: TRBJ1-1; D: TRBD1; V: TRBV19
DNA: TGTGCCAGCTCCGCGCCGGGACAGGAGCTGTTTTTT; CDR3: CASSAPGQELFF; size: .; J: TRBJ2-2; D: .; V: TRBV18
DNA: TGTGCCAGTACGGTACCGAGGGGGAGTAACACCGGGGAGCTGTTTTTT; CDR3: CASTVPRGSNTGELFF; size: .; J: TRBJ2-2; D: .; V: TRBV19
DNA: TGCGCCAGCAGCTTGGGACCGTGGAGCCAAGAGACCCAGTACTTC; CDR3: CASSLGPWSQETQYF; size: .; J: TRBJ2-5; D: .; V: TRBV5-1
DNA: TGTGCCAGCAGCCCCAAAGAGGGAGCTGAGCAGTTCTTC; CDR3: CASSPKEGAEQFF; size: .; J: TRBJ2-1; D: .; V: TRBV14
DNA: TGCAGCGTTCAAAGGGGGGGAGGGCAAGAGACCCAGTACTTC; CDR3: CSVQRGGGQETQYF; size: .; J: TRBJ2-5; D: .; V: TRBV29-1
DNA: TGTGCCAGCAGCGGCGGGTCTTCCTACGAGCAGTACTTC; CDR3: CASSGGSSYEQYF; size: .; J: TRBJ2-7; D: .; V: TRBV5-5
DNA: TGTGCCAGCAGTGAAGGGACAGGGATGGCCTACGAGCAGTACTTC; CDR3: CASSEGTGMAYEQYF; size: .; J: TRBJ2-7; D: TRBD1; V: TRBV2
DNA: TGTGCCAGCAGCTTAGACCACGGACAGGGGGAGAATGAGCAGTTCTTC; CDR3: CASSLDHGQGENEQFF; size: .; J: TRBJ2-1; D: TRBD1; V: TRBV7-9
DNA: TGCGCCAGCGTCACTAACTATGGCTACACCTTC; CDR3: CASVTNYGYTF; size: .; J: TRBJ1-2; D: .; V: TRBV23-1
DNA: TGTGCCAGCAGCCGATCCCTTTGGGCAGGGGACATGATATTATATAGCAATCAGCCCCAGCATTTT; CDR3: CASSRSLWAGDMILYSNQPQHF; size: .; J: TRBJ1-5; D: .; V: TRBV7-8
DNA: TGCGCCAGCTCAAGCCGGCTTTCCACGACAGGGGGCAACTATGGCTACACCTTC; CDR3: CASSSRLSTTGGNYGYTF; size: few; J: TRBJ1-2; D: TRBD1; V: TRBV5-1
DNA: TGCGCCAGCAGCCAAGAGAAGTATAGGGGACAGGGGTTGGGCTATGGCTACACCTTC; CDR3: CASSQEKYRGQGLGYGYTF; size: .; J: TRBJ1-2; D: TRBD1; V: TRBV4-1
DNA: TGTGCCAGCAGTTTTGGATCGGGGGGCTACACCTTC; CDR3: CASSFGSGGYTF; size: .; J: TRBJ1-2; D: .; V: TRBV28
DNA: TGCGCCAGCAGCCAAGATCCAGCTCGACAGGTCTATGGCTACACCTTC; CDR3: CASSQDPARQVYGYTF; size: .; J: TRBJ1-2; D: .; V: TRBV4-1
DNA: TGTGCCAGCAGGGGACAGGGGCCAAATCAGCCCCAGCATTTT; CDR3: CASRGQGPNQPQHF; size: .; J: TRBJ1-5; D: TRBD1; V: TRBV14
DNA: TGTGCCAGTAGTATGAGGGACAGTTTGAAAAACATTCAGTACTTC; CDR3: CASSMRDSLKNIQYF; size: .; J: TRBJ2-4; D: TRBD1; V: TRBV19
DNA: TGTGCCAGCAGTCCCAGCGGGGGGGCTACAGATACGCAGTATTTT; CDR3: CASSPSGGATDTQYF; size: .; J: TRBJ2-3; D: TRBD2; V: TRBV6-4
DNA: TGTGCCAGCAGTCTGGACCAGGGCACTGAAGCTTTCTTT; CDR3: CASSLDQGTEAFF; size: .; J: TRBJ1-1; D: .; V: TRBV2